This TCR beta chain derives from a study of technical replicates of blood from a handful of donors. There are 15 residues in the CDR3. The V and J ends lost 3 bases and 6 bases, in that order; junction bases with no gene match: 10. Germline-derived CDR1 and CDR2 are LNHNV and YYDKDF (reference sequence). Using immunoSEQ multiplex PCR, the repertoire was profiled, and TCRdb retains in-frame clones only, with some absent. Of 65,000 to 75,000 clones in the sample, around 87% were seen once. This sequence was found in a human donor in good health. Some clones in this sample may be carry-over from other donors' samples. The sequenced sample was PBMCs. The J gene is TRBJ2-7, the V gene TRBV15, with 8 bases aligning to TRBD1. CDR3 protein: CATSRDRDLLGEQYF. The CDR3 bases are TGTGCCACCAGCAGGGACAGGGACCTATTGGGCGAGCAGTACTTC.